Listed below are T cell receptor beta chains from one sample, sequenced in a study of PD-1 blockade in classical Hodgkin lymphoma. Sequencing used immunoSEQ multiplex PCR; TCRdb keeps in-frame clones, though not all of them. The profile shows some 90,000 clones, around 80% of them singletons. The specimen comprised peripheral blood mononuclear cells (PBMCs), sampled before the fourth cycle of nivolumab. These receptors came from a human donor with classical Hodgkin lymphoma. CDR3s include the opening cysteine and the closing phenylalanine or tryptophan. The order of the fields is V gene, CDR3 length, clone size, J gene, D gene, CDR3 protein, CDR3 DNA. A D gene is named only where the DNA matches it firmly. Size is stated for part of the rows, as once, few or many counts, or as a class when the clone is expanded.

v_gene: TRBV29-1
len: 13
abundance: -
j_gene: TRBJ2-1
d_gene: TRBD1
CDR3aa: CSARDRIYNEQFF
CDR3nt: TGCAGCGCCCGGGACAGGATATACAATGAGCAGTTCTTC

v_gene: TRBV6-1
len: 15
abundance: -
j_gene: TRBJ1-4
d_gene: -
CDR3aa: CASSWGDSYNEKLFF
CDR3nt: TGTGCCAGCAGTTGGGGTGACAGCTATAATGAAAAACTGTTTTTT

v_gene: TRBV19
len: 13
abundance: -
j_gene: TRBJ2-7
d_gene: -
CDR3aa: CASSIRQSYEQYF
CDR3nt: TGTGCCAGTAGTATTCGGCAGTCCTACGAGCAGTACTTC

v_gene: TRBV6-6
len: 15
abundance: -
j_gene: TRBJ1-5
d_gene: -
CDR3aa: CASSLHKGPEGPQHF
CDR3nt: TGTGCCAGCAGTTTACATAAGGGGCCGGAGGGGCCCCAGCATTTT

v_gene: TRBV6-5
len: 14
abundance: -
j_gene: TRBJ2-7
d_gene: -
CDR3aa: CASSYSRGSYEQYF
CDR3nt: TGTGCCAGCAGTTACTCCAGGGGCTCCTACGAGCAGTACTTC

v_gene: TRBV4-3
len: 17
abundance: -
j_gene: TRBJ2-7
d_gene: TRBD2
CDR3aa: CASSQARFAGDTYEQYF
CDR3nt: TGCGCCAGCAGCCAAGCTAGATTTGCGGGAGACACCTACGAGCAGTACTTC

v_gene: TRBV5-1
len: 15
abundance: -
j_gene: TRBJ2-5
d_gene: TRBD1
CDR3aa: CASSLGQGIQETQYF
CDR3nt: TGCGCCAGCAGCTTGGGACAGGGCATCCAAGAGACCCAGTACTTC

v_gene: TRBV9
len: 16
abundance: -
j_gene: TRBJ2-3
d_gene: TRBD1
CDR3aa: CASSVRGFASTDTQYF
CDR3nt: TGTGCCAGCAGCGTCAGGGGGTTCGCTAGCACAGATACGCAGTATTTT

v_gene: TRBV6-5
len: 16
abundance: -
j_gene: TRBJ1-3
d_gene: -
CDR3aa: CASSYKGPNSGNTIYF
CDR3nt: TGTGCCAGCAGTTACAAGGGGCCTAACTCTGGAAACACCATATATTTT

v_gene: TRBV28
len: 12
abundance: few
j_gene: TRBJ1-2
d_gene: -
CDR3aa: CASTSSRVSYTF
CDR3nt: TGTGCCAGCACCTCGAGTAGGGTGAGCTACACCTTC

v_gene: TRBV14
len: 18
abundance: few
j_gene: TRBJ1-5
d_gene: TRBD1
CDR3aa: CASSHPTGFDLFNQPQHF
CDR3nt: TGTGCCAGCAGCCACCCGACAGGGTTCGACCTATTCAATCAGCCCCAGCATTTT

v_gene: TRBV18
len: 15
abundance: -
j_gene: TRBJ1-1
d_gene: -
CDR3aa: CASSPRGASDTEAFF
CDR3nt: TGTGCCAGCTCACCACGTGGGGCGTCGGACACTGAAGCTTTCTTT

v_gene: TRBV7-3
len: 15
abundance: -
j_gene: TRBJ2-3
d_gene: -
CDR3aa: CASSDAFQSPDTQYF
CDR3nt: TGTGCCAGCAGCGACGCCTTTCAGTCACCAGATACGCAGTATTTT

v_gene: TRBV5-1
len: 12
abundance: -
j_gene: TRBJ1-1
d_gene: -
CDR3aa: CASSLVGTEAFF
CDR3nt: TGCGCCAGCAGCTTGGTTGGCACTGAAGCTTTCTTT

v_gene: TRBV4-3
len: 15
abundance: -
j_gene: TRBJ1-1
d_gene: -
CDR3aa: CASSLLAGTNTEAFF
CDR3nt: TGCGCCAGCAGCCTACTAGCAGGGACGAACACTGAAGCTTTCTTT

v_gene: TRBV7-2
len: 12
abundance: -
j_gene: TRBJ2-7
d_gene: -
CDR3aa: CASSPAAYEQYF
CDR3nt: TGTGCCAGCAGCCCCGCGGCCTACGAGCAGTACTTC

v_gene: TRBV18
len: 14
abundance: -
j_gene: TRBJ1-2
d_gene: TRBD1
CDR3aa: CASSPPRTGGGYTF
CDR3nt: TGTGCCAGCTCACCACCTAGGACAGGGGGTGGCTACACCTTC

v_gene: TRBV7-8
len: 14
abundance: -
j_gene: TRBJ1-5
d_gene: -
CDR3aa: CASSLLRTYQPQHF
CDR3nt: TGTGCCAGCAGCTTACTACGGACGTATCAGCCCCAGCATTTT

v_gene: TRBV5-1
len: 17
abundance: -
j_gene: TRBJ2-1
d_gene: TRBD2
CDR3aa: CASSLAIAGGPPVEQFF
CDR3nt: TGCGCCAGCAGCTTGGCCATTGCGGGAGGGCCCCCGGTGGAGCAGTTCTTC